This TCR beta chain comes out of a study of cytomegalovirus exposure and HLA in healthy donors. PCR employed 60 Vbeta and 13 Jbeta primers. Generated by immunoSEQ multiplex PCR, the TCRdb table keeps only in-frame clones and is missing some. The sample holds about 120,000 clones, roughly 80% seen once. The CDR3 totals 15 residues. Losses at the gene ends were 4 bases for V and 4 bases for J; bases not matched to a gene: 2. Germline V lookup: CDR1 SGHNT, CDR2 YENEEA. This clone was counted between two and nine times. The rearrangement uses TRBV11-3 and TRBJ1-6; TRBD1 matches at 9 bases. The sequence came from a man between 25 and 39 years old in good health and CMV-seronegative. Sequenced: PBMCs. The CDR3 DNA reads TGTGCCAGCAGCTCCGGACAGGGGTATAATTCACCCCTCCACTTT. Translated, it gives CASSSGQGYNSPLHF. Variable domain in full (rest from reference TRBV11-3 and TRBJ1-6): EAGVVQSPRYKIIEKKQPVAFWCNPISGHNTLYWYLQNLGQGPELLIRYENEEAVDDSQLPKDRFSAERLKGVDSTLKIQPAELGDSAVYLCASSSGQGYNSPLHFGNGTRLTVT.